The entry below describes one T cell receptor beta chain. Its specificity is not known. This CDR3 is 14 amino acids long. V lost 0 bases, J lost 8 bases, and 4 bases stayed unmatched. CDR1 SGHDT and CDR2 YYEEEE come from the germline V gene. The record originates from a study of cytomegalovirus exposure and HLA in healthy donors. Overall study results and limits: Trimming of TCR beta V- and J-genes showed a link, identified in a later analysis, to a missense DCLRE1C variant. Reports described diagnosis of cytomegalovirus status by the classifier as highly specific and sensitive. CMV antigen specificity was confirmed in vitro for three CMV-associated chains.

Primers: 60 Vbeta forward and 13 Jbeta reverse. The data were produced by immunoSEQ multiplex PCR, yet TCRdb's version contains in-frame clones alone and is incomplete. The repertoire holds more than 95,000 clones, more than 65% seen once, with about 1.7% in the top ten. The chain links TRBV5-6 to TRBJ1-2; 10 bases line up with TRBD1. Sample: PBMCs. The sequence was obtained from a man aged 18 to 35 in good health and CMV-seronegative. The CDR3 is CASSLGQGAKGYTF. CDR3 in DNA: TGTGCCAGCAGCTTGGGACAGGGGGCGAAAGGCTACACCTTC. The full variable domain, with the rest looked up from reference TRBV5-6 and TRBJ1-2, is DAGVTQSPTHLIKTRGQQVTLRCSPKSGHDTVSWYQQALGQGPQFIFQYYEEEERQRGNFPDRFSGHQFPNYSSELNVNALLLGDSALYLCASSLGQGAKGYTFGSGTRLTVV.